This TCR beta chain was recorded in a study of T cells in Graves' hyperthyroidism and ophthalmopathy. Using RNA transcripts as the source, TCR beta CDR3 regions were amplified. First-round RT-PCR targeting the TCR CDR3 was performed with the HTBI primer set. TCRdb called the multiplex PCR reads again in MiXCR, with one record for every CDR3 protein. The sample yields around 700,000 distinct CDR3 sequences, approximately 18% seen once. Germline CDR1 SNHLY, CDR2 FYNNEI. The V gene lost 2 bases and the J gene lost 5 bases, with 14 bases spanning the gap. This CDR3 is built from 15 residues. The specimen was blood. The chain uses TRBV2 and TRBJ2-3; D gene ambiguous. The TCR sequence derives from a woman aged 50 to 60 with Graves' hyperthyroidism that later progressed to Graves' ophthalmopathy. This chain's CDR3 is CASSELPNLGDTQYF. The CDR3 nucleotides read TGTGCCAGCAGTGAACTACCTAACTTGGGAGATACGCAGTATTTT.